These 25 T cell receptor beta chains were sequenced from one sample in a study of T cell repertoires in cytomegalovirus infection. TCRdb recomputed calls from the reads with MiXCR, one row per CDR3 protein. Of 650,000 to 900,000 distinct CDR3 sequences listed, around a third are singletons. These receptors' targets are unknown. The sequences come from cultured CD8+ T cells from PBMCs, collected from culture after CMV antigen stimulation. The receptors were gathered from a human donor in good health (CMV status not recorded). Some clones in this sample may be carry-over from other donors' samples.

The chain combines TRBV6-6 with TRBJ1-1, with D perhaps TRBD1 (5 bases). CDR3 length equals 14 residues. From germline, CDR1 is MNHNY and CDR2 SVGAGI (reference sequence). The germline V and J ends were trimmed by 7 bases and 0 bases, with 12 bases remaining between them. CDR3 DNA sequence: TGTGCCAGCAACTGGGGGGATTTGAACACTGAAGCTTTCTTT. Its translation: CASNWGDLNTEAFF.

The CDR3 region is CAISDRGQGRVNYEQYF. CDR3 coding DNA: TGTGCCATCAGTGATAGAGGGCAGGGAAGAGTGAACTACGAGCAGTACTTC. The V gene is TRBV10-3, the J gene TRBJ2-7; either TRBD1 or TRBD2 may fit D (5 bases each). The CDR3 sequence is 17 residues long. Between the trimmed V and J ends, which lost 3 bases and 3 bases, there was a span of 21 bases. The germline gives CDR1 ENHRY, CDR2 SYGVKD.

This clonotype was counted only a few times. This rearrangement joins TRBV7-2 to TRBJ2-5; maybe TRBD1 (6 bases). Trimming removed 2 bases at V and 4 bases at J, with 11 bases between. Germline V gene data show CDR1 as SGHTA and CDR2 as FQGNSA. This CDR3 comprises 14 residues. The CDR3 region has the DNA TGTGCCAGCAGCTTATCCTGGGGGCCAGAGACCCAGTACTTC. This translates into CASSLSWGPETQYF.

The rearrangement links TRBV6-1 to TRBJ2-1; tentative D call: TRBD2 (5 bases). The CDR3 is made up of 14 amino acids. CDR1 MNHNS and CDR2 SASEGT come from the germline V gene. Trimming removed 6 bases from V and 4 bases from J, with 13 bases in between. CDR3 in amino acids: CASSINRGYNEQFF. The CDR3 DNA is TGTGCCAGCAGCATAAACCGGGGTTACAATGAGCAGTTCTTC.

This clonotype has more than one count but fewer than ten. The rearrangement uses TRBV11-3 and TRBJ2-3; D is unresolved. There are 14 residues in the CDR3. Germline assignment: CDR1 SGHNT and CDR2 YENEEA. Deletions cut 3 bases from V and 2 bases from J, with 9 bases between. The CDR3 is CASSFPGSTDTQYF. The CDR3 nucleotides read TGTGCCAGCAGCTTCCCGGGCTCCACAGATACGCAGTATTTT.

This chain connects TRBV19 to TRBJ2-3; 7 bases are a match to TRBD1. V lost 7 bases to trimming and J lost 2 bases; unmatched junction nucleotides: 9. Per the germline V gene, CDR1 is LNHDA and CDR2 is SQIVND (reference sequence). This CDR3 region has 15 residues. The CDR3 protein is CASTKKGTVTDTQYF. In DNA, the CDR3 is TGTGCCAGTACCAAGAAGGGGACAGTCACAGATACGCAGTATTTT.

CDR3 DNA sequence: TGTGCCAGTAGTATAGTTACCCGGACAGGGCAGAACACTGAAGCTTTCTTT. This sequence encodes CASSIVTRTGQNTEAFF. This sequence joins TRBV19 and TRBJ1-1; 8 bases map to TRBD1. CDR1 is LNHDA and CDR2 is SQIVND in the germline V gene (reference sequence). The CDR3 totals 17 residues. The V segment lost 1 base and the J segment 1 base; nucleotides outside the gene matches: 8.

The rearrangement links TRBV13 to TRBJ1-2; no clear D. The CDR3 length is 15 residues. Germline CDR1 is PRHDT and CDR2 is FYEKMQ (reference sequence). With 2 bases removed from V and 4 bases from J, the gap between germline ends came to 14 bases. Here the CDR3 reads CASSLRAEGLYGYTF. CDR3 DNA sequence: TGTGCCAGCAGCTTACGGGCAGAAGGTCTCTATGGCTACACCTTC.

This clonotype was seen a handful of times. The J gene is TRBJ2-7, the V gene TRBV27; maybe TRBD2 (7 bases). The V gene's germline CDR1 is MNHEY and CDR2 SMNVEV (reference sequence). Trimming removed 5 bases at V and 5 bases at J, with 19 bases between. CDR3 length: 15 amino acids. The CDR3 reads CASSPIPGGPNEQYV. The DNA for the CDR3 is TGTGCCAGCAGTCCCATCCCCGGGGGGCCAAACGAGCAGTACGTC.

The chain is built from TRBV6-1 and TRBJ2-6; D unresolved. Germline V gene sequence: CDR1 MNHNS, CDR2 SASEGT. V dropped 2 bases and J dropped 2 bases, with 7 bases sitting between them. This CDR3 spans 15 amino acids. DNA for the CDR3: TGTGCCAGCAGTGAAAGCGCAGCTGGGGCCAACGTCCTGACTTTC. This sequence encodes CASSESAAGANVLTF.

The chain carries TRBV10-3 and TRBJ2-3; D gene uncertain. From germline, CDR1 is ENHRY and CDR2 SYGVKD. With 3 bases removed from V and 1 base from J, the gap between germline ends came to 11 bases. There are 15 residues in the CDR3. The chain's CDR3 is CAISEQGGGTDTQYF. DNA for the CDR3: TGTGCCATCAGTGAACAAGGTGGGGGCACAGATACGCAGTATTTT.

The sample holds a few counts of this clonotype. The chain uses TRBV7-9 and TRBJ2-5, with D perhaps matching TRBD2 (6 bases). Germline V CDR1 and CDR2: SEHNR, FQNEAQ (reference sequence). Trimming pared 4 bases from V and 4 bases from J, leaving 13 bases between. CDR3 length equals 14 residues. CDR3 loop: CASSYTGLIETQYF. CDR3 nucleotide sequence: TGTGCCAGCAGCTACACGGGACTCATAGAGACCCAGTACTTC.

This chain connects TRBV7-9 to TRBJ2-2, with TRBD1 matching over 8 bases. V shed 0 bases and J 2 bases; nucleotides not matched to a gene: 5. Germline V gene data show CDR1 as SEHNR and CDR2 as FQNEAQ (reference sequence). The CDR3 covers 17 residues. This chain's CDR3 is CASSLATDRGNTGELFF. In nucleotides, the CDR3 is TGTGCCAGCAGCTTAGCGACCGACAGGGGTAACACCGGGGAGCTGTTTTTT. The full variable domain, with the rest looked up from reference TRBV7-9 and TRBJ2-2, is DTGVSQNPRHKITKRGQNVTFRCDPISEHNRLYWYRQTLGQGPEFLTYFQNEAQLEKSRLLSDRFSAERPKGSFSTLEIQRTEQGDSAMYLCASSLATDRGNTGELFFGEGSRLTVL.

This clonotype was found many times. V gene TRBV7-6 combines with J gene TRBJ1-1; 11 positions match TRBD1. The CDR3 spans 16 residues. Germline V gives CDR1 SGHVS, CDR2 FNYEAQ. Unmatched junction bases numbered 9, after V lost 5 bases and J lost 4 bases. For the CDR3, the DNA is TGTGCCAGCAGCCCAAAGCCCGGGACAGGGGGCACTGAAGCTTTCTTT. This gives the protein CASSPKPGTGGTEAFF.

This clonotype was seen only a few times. The DNA for the CDR3 is TGTGCCAGCAGTTTAGGGGGACTCTCCTACGAGCAGTACTTC. Translated, it gives CASSLGGLSYEQYF. The chain joins TRBV12-3 or TRBV12-4 to TRBJ2-7; D possibly corresponds to TRBD2 (6 bases). Trimming shortened V by 1 base and J by 0 bases, and 7 bases separated the two germline ends. This CDR3 contains 14 residues.

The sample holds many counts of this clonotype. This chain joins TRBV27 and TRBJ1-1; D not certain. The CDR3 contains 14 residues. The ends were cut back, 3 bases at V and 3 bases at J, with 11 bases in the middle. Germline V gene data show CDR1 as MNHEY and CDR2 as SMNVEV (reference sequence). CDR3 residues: CASSFGGSDTEAFF. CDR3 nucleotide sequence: TGTGCCAGCAGTTTTGGCGGGAGCGACACTGAAGCTTTCTTT.

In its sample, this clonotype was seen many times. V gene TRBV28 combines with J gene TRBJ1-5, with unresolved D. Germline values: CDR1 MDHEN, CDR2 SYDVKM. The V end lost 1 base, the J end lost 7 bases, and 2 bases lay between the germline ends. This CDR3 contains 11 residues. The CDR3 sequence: CASSLSQPQHF. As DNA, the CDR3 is TGTGCCAGCAGTTTATCCCAGCCCCAGCATTTT.

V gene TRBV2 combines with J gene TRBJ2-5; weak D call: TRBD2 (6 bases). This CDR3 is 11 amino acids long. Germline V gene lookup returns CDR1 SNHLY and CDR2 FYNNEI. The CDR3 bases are TGTGCTGTAGGGGCGGGGGAGACCCAGTACTTC. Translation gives CAVGAGETQYF.

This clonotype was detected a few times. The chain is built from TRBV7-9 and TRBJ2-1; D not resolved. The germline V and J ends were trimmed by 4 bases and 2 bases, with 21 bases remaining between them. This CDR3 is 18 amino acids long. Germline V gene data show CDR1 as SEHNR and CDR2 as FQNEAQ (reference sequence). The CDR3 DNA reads TGTGCCAGCAGCTATAATCCGGAAACTCCACGTCCCTACAATGAGCAGTTCTTC. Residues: CASSYNPETPRPYNEQFF.

The chain's CDR3 is CASSLADSYTEAFF. The CDR3 DNA follows: TGCGCCAGCAGCTTGGCCGACAGTTACACTGAAGCTTTCTTT. The J gene is TRBJ1-1, the V gene TRBV5-1, with D tentatively TRBD1 (5 bases). The V and J ends lost 0 bases and 3 bases respectively, with 9 bases between them. Germline V lookup: CDR1 SGHRS, CDR2 YFSETQ. There are 14 residues in the CDR3. Full variable domain (outside the CDR3, taken from reference TRBV5-1 and TRBJ1-1): KAGVTQTPRYLIKTRGQQVTLSCSPISGHRSVSWYQQTPGQGLQFLFEYFSETQRNKGNFPGRFSGRQFSNSRSEMNVSTLELGDSALYLCASSLADSYTEAFFGQGTRLTVV.

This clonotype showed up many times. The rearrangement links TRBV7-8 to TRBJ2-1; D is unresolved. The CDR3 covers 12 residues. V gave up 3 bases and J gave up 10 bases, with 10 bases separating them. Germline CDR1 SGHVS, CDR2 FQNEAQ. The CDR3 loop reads CASSFLVGEQFF. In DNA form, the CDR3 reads TGTGCCAGCAGCTTCTTGGTTGGCGAGCAGTTCTTC.

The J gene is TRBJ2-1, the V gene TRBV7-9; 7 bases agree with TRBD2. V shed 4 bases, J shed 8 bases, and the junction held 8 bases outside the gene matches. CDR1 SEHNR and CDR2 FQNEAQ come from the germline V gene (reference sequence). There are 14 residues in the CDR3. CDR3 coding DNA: TGTGCCAGCAGCTCGACTAGCATCACAGATGAGCAGTTCTTC. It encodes CASSSTSITDEQFF.

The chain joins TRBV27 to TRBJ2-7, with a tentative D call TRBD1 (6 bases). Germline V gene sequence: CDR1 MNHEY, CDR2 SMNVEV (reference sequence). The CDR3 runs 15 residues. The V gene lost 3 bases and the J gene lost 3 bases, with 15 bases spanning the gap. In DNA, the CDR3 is TGTGCCAGCAGTTTTTCGGACAGAAAGGACTACGAGCAGTACTTC. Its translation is CASSFSDRKDYEQYF.

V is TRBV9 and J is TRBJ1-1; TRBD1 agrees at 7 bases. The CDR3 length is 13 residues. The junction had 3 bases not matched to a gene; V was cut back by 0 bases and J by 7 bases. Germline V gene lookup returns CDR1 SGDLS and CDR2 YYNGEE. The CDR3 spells CASSVGQGGEAFF. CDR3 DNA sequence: TGTGCCAGCAGCGTAGGACAGGGAGGTGAAGCTTTCTTT.

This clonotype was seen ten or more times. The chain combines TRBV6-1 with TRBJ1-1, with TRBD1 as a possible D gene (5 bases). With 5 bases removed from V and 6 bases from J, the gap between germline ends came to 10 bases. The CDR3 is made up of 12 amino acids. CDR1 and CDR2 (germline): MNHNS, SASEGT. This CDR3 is CASSSRGAEAFF. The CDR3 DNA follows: TGTGCCAGCAGTTCACGGGGGGCTGAAGCTTTCTTT.